This T cell receptor (beta chain) is drawn from a study of human T cells and chemical hapten exposure. This clonotype has ten or more counts. What it binds is unknown. Individual cDNA molecules had unique molecular identifiers attached to them by the library. TCRdb re-called the RACE reads with MiXCR, one entry per CDR3 protein. The table lists around 330,000 distinct CDR3 sequences, over 5% of them singletons, with less than 9% in the top ten. Time point in this sample: pre-sensitization, week 0. Treatment indicated: therapeutic diphenylcyclopropenone sensitization with weekly scalp DPC. Study-wide findings and caveats: PT1 expanded TCR numbers tracked positively with patch test score. Relative to controls, expanded TCRs formed significantly more large CDR3 similarity clusters. Among TCRs, those above 1 in 1000 frequency were unaffected by DPC sensitization.

Sequenced here: whole blood, sampled in connection with sensitization to the hapten diphenylcyclopropenone (DPC). This TCR was recovered from a young woman with alopecia areata. Some clones in this sample may be carry-over from other donors' samples.

CDR3 residues: CASSYRGYTF. Written as DNA, the CDR3 is TGTGCCAGCAGTTACAGGGGCTACACCTTC. The chain recombines TRBV6-6 with TRBJ1-2; D remains ambiguous. Trimming pared 2 bases from V and 8 bases from J, leaving 3 bases between. Germline V gene lookup returns CDR1 MNHNY and CDR2 SVGAGI (reference sequence). The CDR3 length is 10 residues.